These T cell receptor beta chains were read from a single sample in a study of blood T cells in healthy people across ages. TCRdb itself ran the 5' RACE reads through MiXCR, one entry per CDR3 protein. In the table there are 1.5 million to 2 million distinct CDR3 sequences, about 30% of which are singletons. The sample taken for sequencing was blood. The receptors were gathered from a woman in her thirties in good health. Both conserved end residues are part of each CDR3. Fields, in order: J gene, CDR3 length, V gene, clone size, D gene, CDR3 DNA, CDR3 protein. A D gene is named only where the DNA matches it firmly. The size entry is marked missing in some rows and otherwise reads once, few, many or a size class.

TRBJ1-2 | 16 | TRBV11-1 | many | TRBD1 | TGTGCCAGCAGCCCTTCCTCGGGACAGCCTACCTATGGCTACACCTTC | CASSPSSGQPTYGYTF
TRBJ2-4 | 13 | TRBV7-2 | - | TRBD1 | TGTGCCAGCACCACTACAGGGGGCAATGAGCAGTACTTC | CASTTTGGNEQYF
TRBJ2-3 | 14 | TRBV12-3/TRBV12-4 | - | TRBD2 | TGTGCCAGCAGTCTCCGGACTAGCTCAGATACGCAGTATTTT | CASSLRTSSDTQYF
TRBJ2-7 | 14 | TRBV5-1 | many | TRBD1 | TGCGCCAGCAGTTTGGACAGGGGGCAGATAAAGCAGTACTTC | CASSLDRGQIKQYF
TRBJ2-3 | 17 | TRBV15 | many | - | TGTGCCACCAGCAGACCAGTGGGGAGACGGGGCACAGATACGCAGTATTTT | CATSRPVGRRGTDTQYF
TRBJ2-1 | 16 | TRBV3-1 | - | - | TGTGCCAGCAGCCAATTGGGGCAGGGGGGAAACAATGAGCAGTTCTTC | CASSQLGQGGNNEQFF
TRBJ2-4 | 15 | TRBV12-5 | - | - | TGTGCTAGTGGCTCCCTGAGGGTATCCTACAATGAGCAGTACTTC | CASGSLRVSYNEQYF
TRBJ2-5 | 14 | TRBV24-1 | many | - | TGTGCCACCAGTGCAAGGACTGCACAAGAGACCCAGTACTTC | CATSARTAQETQYF
TRBJ2-3 | 15 | TRBV7-7 | - | - | TGTGCCAGCAGCAAATCTGAGGGGGGGGCAGATACGCAGTATTTT | CASSKSEGGADTQYF
TRBJ2-1 | 15 | TRBV14 | - | TRBD2 | TGTGCCAGCAGCCACCCAGTGGGGGGGATAAATGAGCAGTTCTTC | CASSHPVGGINEQFF
TRBJ2-5 | 13 | TRBV20-1 | many | TRBD2 | TGCAGTGCTAGACTAGCGGGAGTGGAGACCCAGTACTTC | CSARLAGVETQYF
TRBJ1-5 | 14 | TRBV12-3/TRBV12-4 | - | - | TGTGCCAGCAGTTTACAGTTTCCTAATCAGCCCCAGCATTTT | CASSLQFPNQPQHF
TRBJ2-7 | 14 | TRBV7-3 | - | TRBD1 | TGTGCCAGCAGCCCTGGGGGGACAGGGGCAGCCCAGTACTTC | CASSPGGTGAAQYF
TRBJ1-1 | 15 | TRBV27 | - | - | TGTGCCAGCAGTCCCCAGATCCCACCAGGGGCTGAAGCTTTCTTT | CASSPQIPPGAEAFF
TRBJ2-5 | 14 | TRBV20-1 | - | TRBD2 | TGCAGTGCTAAAACCCAGCGGGGGCAAGAGACCCAGTACTTC | CSAKTQRGQETQYF
TRBJ1-1 | 13 | TRBV7-3 | - | TRBD1 | TGTGCCAGCAGATCCACAGGGGACCCTGAAGCTTTCTTT | CASRSTGDPEAFF